This TCR beta chain came from a study of cytomegalovirus exposure and HLA in healthy donors. Study at large: In terms of ancestry, the Caucasian-associated cluster contained around 79% of the 300 to 400 genotyped donors.

The study ran its PCR with 60 Vbeta and 13 Jbeta primers. Generated by immunoSEQ multiplex PCR, the TCRdb table keeps only in-frame clones and is missing some. There are under 250,000 clones in the sample; around four fifths occur only once, and approximately 1.5% lies in the top ten. Germline V CDR1 and CDR2: MNHNY, SVGAGI (reference sequence). The CDR3 covers 13 residues. With 6 bases removed from V and 1 base from J, the gap between germline ends came to 9 bases. The sequencing input was PBMCs. This chain uses TRBV6-6 with TRBJ2-5; D is perhaps TRBD1 (6 bases). This sequence was found in a man aged 45-60 years in good health and CMV-seronegative. In DNA form, the CDR3 reads TGTGCCAGCAGAGGACAGTCCCAAGAGACCCAGTACTTC. Translating it yields CASRGQSQETQYF.